Below are 5 T cell receptor beta chains sequenced from a single sample in a study of CD8 T cells in ankylosing spondylitis. Study-wide results and limits: The study identified a TCR beta motif of fewer than 10 highly homologous variants that appeared characteristic of ankylosing spondylitis blood.

TCRdb fed the 5' RACE reads into MiXCR, producing one record per CDR3 protein. Of roughly 370,000 distinct CDR3 sequences in the sample, under 25% were seen once. No antigen has been identified for these receptors. Sequencing input: blood, either unsorted or a sorted T cell fraction (not recorded which). These receptor sequences come from a male donor with ankylosing spondylitis.

This clonotype showed up just a few times. CDR3 in amino acids: CSASTRPFEQYF. CDR3 nucleotides: TGCAGTGCTAGTACTAGACCCTTTGAGCAGTACTTC. V is TRBV20-1 and J is TRBJ2-7, with D possibly matching TRBD2 (5 bases). Germline loops: CDR1 DFQATT, CDR2 SNEGSKA (reference sequence). The CDR3 runs 12 residues. The V gene lost 3 bases and the J gene lost 7 bases, with 13 bases spanning the gap.

The chain couples TRBV6-2 or TRBV6-3 to TRBJ2-4; TRBD1 agrees at 7 bases. Germline lookup yields CDR1 MNHEY and CDR2 SVGEGT. V was clipped by 5 bases and J by 0 bases; unmatched bases: 4. This CDR3 contains 15 residues. The CDR3 nucleotides are TGTGCCAGCAGTGACGCAGGGGGAGCCAAAAACATTCAGTACTTC. Translation gives CASSDAGGAKNIQYF.

This clonotype has a handful of counts. The V and J genes are TRBV18 and TRBJ1-1; TRBD1 matches at 7 bases. Germline V lookup: CDR1 KGHSH, CDR2 LQKENI. CDR3 length equals 14 residues. J was trimmed by 6 bases and V by 3 bases; bases with no gene match: 7. The CDR3 DNA follows: TGTGCCAGCTCACCGCTCCGGGACAGCCCTGAAGCTTTCTTT. It translates to CASSPLRDSPEAFF.

This chain's CDR3 is CASSLAVAYNEQFF. The CDR3 bases are TGTGCCAGCAGCTTAGCGGTCGCCTACAATGAGCAGTTCTTC. The chain joins TRBV7-9 to TRBJ2-1; D not resolved. V was shortened by 0 bases and J by 2 bases, with 5 bases between the two germline ends. This CDR3 has 14 amino acids. The germline V gene has CDR1 SEHNR and CDR2 FQNEAQ (reference sequence).

The chain recombines TRBV10-3 with TRBJ2-3; TRBD2 matches 13 bases. Per germline, CDR1 ENHRY and CDR2 SYGVKD. V was clipped by 6 bases and J by 4 bases; unmatched bases: 4. The CDR3 is 15 residues long. The CDR3 DNA reads as TGTGCCATCAGCCGAGGACTAGCGGGGGCAGATACGCAGTATTTT. Amino acids: CAISRGLAGADTQYF.